These T cell receptor beta chains were read from a single sample in a study of T-cell memory formation after mild COVID-19. TCRdb reanalysed the 5' RACE reads using MiXCR and keeps one entry per CDR3 protein. The sample has about 440,000 distinct CDR3 sequences; 15% to 20% are singletons. Sequencing was done on a sample of PBMCs or a T cell subset sorted from them (not recorded which). These receptors all come from an adult woman who had mild COVID-19 (a few samples of this study predate the infection). Cell type and time point are not known. Both conserved end residues are part of each CDR3. D genes are given only for firm matches. A row's size may be missing; if present it is once, few, many or a size class.

cdr3_aa cdr3_nt j_call v_call d_call clone_size
CASSELRLAGQETQYF TGTGCCAGCAGTGAACTAAGACTAGCGGGACAAGAGACCCAGTACTTC TRBJ2-5 TRBV2 TRBD2 .
CASSHTAGLEGEAFF TGTGCCAGCAGCCACACGGCAGGTCTCGAGGGTGAAGCTTTCTTT TRBJ1-1 TRBV7-2 . many
CSVRLAGPTDTQYF TGCAGCGTTAGGTTAGCGGGGCCCACAGATACGCAGTATTTT TRBJ2-3 TRBV29-1 TRBD2 .
CSVPGQMNTEAFF TGCAGCGTTCCGGGACAGATGAACACTGAAGCTTTCTTT TRBJ1-1 TRBV29-1 TRBD1 .
CASSPEGGVSYNEQFF TGTGCCAGCAGCCCCGAAGGAGGGGTCTCCTACAATGAGCAGTTCTTC TRBJ2-1 TRBV3-1 . few
CASSQQDLGQPEFF TGCGCCAGCAGCCAACAAGACCTGGGACAACCGGAGTTCTTC TRBJ2-1 TRBV4-1 . few
CASSITGTSGTDTQYF TGTGCCAGCTCAATAACCGGGACTAGCGGCACAGATACGCAGTATTTT TRBJ2-3 TRBV18 TRBD2 few
CASSSSSGGHEQFF TGTGCCAGCAGCTCATCTAGCGGGGGGCATGAGCAGTTCTTC TRBJ2-1 TRBV7-9 TRBD2 .
CASSRGPLYGYTF TGTGCCAGCAGCCGGGGACCGCTGTATGGCTACACCTTC TRBJ1-2 TRBV5-8 . few
CASSLVRTQVVNGYTF TGTGCCAGCAGCTTAGTGAGGACGCAAGTAGTCAATGGCTACACCTTC TRBJ1-2 TRBV7-9 . few
CASSQGPSGGASEQYF TGTGCCAGCAGCCAAGGTCCTAGCGGGGGGGCAAGCGAGCAGTACTTC TRBJ2-7 TRBV4-2 TRBD2 few
CASSLGTGVYGYTF TGTGCCAGCAGCTTAGGGACAGGGGTCTATGGCTACACCTTC TRBJ1-2 TRBV7-9 TRBD1 .
CSARDSAGRFSADTQYF TGCAGTGCTAGAGATTCGGCAGGGAGGTTCAGCGCAGATACGCAGTATTTT TRBJ2-3 TRBV20-1 . .
CASSWTGNSGNTIYF TGTGCCAGCAGTTGGACAGGAAACTCTGGAAACACCATATATTTT TRBJ1-3 TRBV7-2 TRBD1 .
CASSPWDINEKLFF TGTGCCAGCAGCCCCTGGGACATCAATGAAAAACTGTTTTTT TRBJ1-4 TRBV7-9 . few
CAIDLDPSNTGELFF TGTGCCATCGATCTTGACCCGTCGAACACCGGGGAGCTGTTTTTT TRBJ2-2 TRBV12-3/TRBV12-4 . .
CASSPWGQGETQYF TGTGCCAGCAGCCCATGGGGGCAGGGAGAGACCCAGTACTTC TRBJ2-5 TRBV7-2 . many
CASSPYRGRTNEQFF TGTGCCAGCAGCCCGTACCGCGGGAGGACCAATGAGCAGTTCTTC TRBJ2-1 TRBV7-9 TRBD2 few
CASSLSGEASYEQYF TGCGCCAGCAGCTTGAGCGGGGAAGCCTCCTACGAGCAGTACTTC TRBJ2-7 TRBV5-1 TRBD2 .
CASSLEGNSNYGYTF TGCGCCAGCAGCTTGGAAGGGAATTCTAACTATGGCTACACCTTC TRBJ1-2 TRBV5-1 . many
CSARDHLGPNTQYF TGCAGTGCTAGAGATCACCTAGGGCCTAATACGCAGTATTTT TRBJ2-3 TRBV20-1 . .
CASSQVNLDVGYTF TGTGCCAGCAGCCAAGTAAACCTTGACGTTGGCTACACCTTC TRBJ1-2 TRBV3-1 . .
CASSYWTGGARDTQYF TGTGCCAGCAGTTACTGGACAGGGGGCGCAAGAGATACGCAGTATTTT TRBJ2-3 TRBV12-3/TRBV12-4 TRBD1 .
CASRARRQRSSYGYTF TGTGCCAGCAGGGCGAGAAGACAGAGGTCAAGCTATGGCTACACCTTC TRBJ1-2 TRBV2 . .
CASSLKGIGETQYF TGTGCCAGCAGTTTGAAGGGAATAGGAGAGACCCAGTACTTC TRBJ2-5 TRBV27 . .
CASSSYSRSTDTQYF TGTGCCAGCAGCTCCTATAGCAGAAGCACAGATACGCAGTATTTT TRBJ2-3 TRBV7-8 . few
CASSETDSGNTIYF TGTGCCAGCAGCGAAACAGACTCTGGAAACACCATATATTTT TRBJ1-3 TRBV7-9 . .
CASSPETGPETQYF TGTGCCAGCAGCCCAGAGACAGGCCCAGAGACCCAGTACTTC TRBJ2-5 TRBV21-1 . few
CASSSGLASGYTF TGTGCCAGCAGTTCTGGGTTAGCTAGTGGCTACACCTTC TRBJ1-2 TRBV12-3/TRBV12-4 . .
CASSSTGTVNSPLHF TGCGCCAGCAGCTCAACCGGGACAGTTAATTCACCCCTCCACTTT TRBJ1-6 TRBV5-1 TRBD1 .
CASSLQGTNEKLFF TGTGCCAGCAGCTTGCAGGGGACTAATGAAAAACTGTTTTTT TRBJ1-4 TRBV7-9 . many
CASSEPAVNEQFF TGTGCCAGCAGTGAACCAGCAGTCAATGAGCAGTTCTTC TRBJ2-1 TRBV2 . .
CASTPGDRSTDTQYF TGTGCCAGCACCCCAGGGGACCGCAGCACAGATACGCAGTATTTT TRBJ2-3 TRBV27 . few
CASSSGLGETQYF TGTGCCAGCAGCTCCGGACTGGGAGAGACCCAGTACTTC TRBJ2-5 TRBV7-3 . .
CASSPQGGARQFF TGTGCCAGCAGCCCGCAAGGGGGGGCTAGGCAGTTCTTC TRBJ2-1 TRBV7-3 . .
CASSSFPDRVDNEQYF TGTGCCAGCAGTTCCTTCCCGGACAGGGTAGACAACGAGCAGTACTTC TRBJ2-7 TRBV12-3/TRBV12-4 TRBD1 few
CASSYPGGAPTQETQYF TGTGCCAGCAGTTACCCCGGGGGGGCCCCCACGCAAGAGACCCAGTACTTC TRBJ2-5 TRBV6-6 TRBD2 .
CASSLLPDTGANVLTF TGTGCCAGCAGTCTTCTTCCTGACACTGGGGCCAACGTCCTGACTTTC TRBJ2-6 TRBV6-6 . few
CSVLRGQGEKLFF TGCAGCGTTTTGAGGGGGCAGGGTGAAAAACTGTTTTTT TRBJ1-4 TRBV29-1 TRBD1 once
CASSRTSGGYEQYF TGCGCCAGCAGCCGGACTAGCGGGGGCTACGAGCAGTACTTC TRBJ2-7 TRBV5-1 TRBD2 few
CASSLAQPYGYTF TGTGCCAGCAGCTTGGCCCAGCCTTATGGCTACACCTTC TRBJ1-2 TRBV5-6 . .